These 24 T cell receptor beta chains came from one sample sequenced in a study of blood T cells in healthy people across ages. Using a J-beta primer mix together with a sample-barcoded 5' primer, a second PCR was run for roughly 7 to 12 cycles. MiXCR was run by TCRdb on the 5' RACE reads, yielding one entry per CDR3 protein. The sample includes 700,000 to 900,000 distinct CDR3 sequences, roughly 25% seen only once; the top ten take less than 3.5%. This sample also belongs to another study, concerning T cells of mothers and their children.

The sample comprised blood. These receptors all come from a boy aged 10-17 years in good health.

V is TRBV6-5 and J is TRBJ1-3; D is possibly TRBD1 (5 bases). V lost 6 bases and J lost 0, with 12 bases in between. The V gene's germline CDR1 is MNHEY and CDR2 SVGAGI. This CDR3 region has 15 residues. The CDR3, as DNA: TGTGCCAGCAGCGCGGGACGGACCTCTGGAAACACCATATATTTT. This gives the protein CASSAGRTSGNTIYF.

The V and J genes are TRBV5-1 and TRBJ1-2, with TRBD1 matching over 11 bases. The CDR3 totals 15 residues. In germline, CDR1 is SGHRS, CDR2 YFSETQ. The ends lost 3 bases at V and 2 bases at J; junction bases unmatched: 3. The CDR3 sequence: CASSSGQGANYGYTF. The CDR3, as DNA: TGCGCCAGCAGCTCCGGACAGGGGGCAAACTATGGCTACACCTTC.

The CDR3: CASSGANNFYGYTF. The CDR3 region has the DNA TGTGCCAGCAGTGGGGCGAATAACTTTTATGGCTACACCTTC. J is TRBJ1-2 and V is TRBV12-3 or TRBV12-4; the D gene is possibly TRBD1 (5 bases). The CDR3 is made up of 14 amino acids. The germline V and J ends were trimmed by 5 bases and 5 bases, with 15 bases remaining between them.

The V gene is TRBV18, the J gene TRBJ1-1, with a tentative D call TRBD1 (6 bases). Trimming removed 3 bases at V and 0 bases at J, with 8 bases between. CDR3 length: 14 amino acids. Germline CDR1 reads KGHSH; CDR2 reads LQKENI. CDR3 bases: TGTGCCAGCTCACCGGGACAAGTGAACACTGAAGCTTTCTTT. Its translation is CASSPGQVNTEAFF.

This chain connects TRBV12-3 or TRBV12-4 to TRBJ2-3, with TRBD2 matching over 10 bases. Trimming took 4 bases from V and 7 from J; bases not matched to a gene: 5. This CDR3 is built from 14 residues. CDR3 residues: CASSSGLAANTQYF. In DNA, the CDR3 is TGTGCCAGCAGTTCCGGACTAGCGGCCAATACGCAGTATTTT.

The V gene is TRBV6-4, the J gene TRBJ2-3, with 8 bases that match TRBD2. V lost 6 bases, J lost 0 bases, and 8 bases stayed unmatched. The CDR3 totals 16 residues. Germline loops: CDR1 MRHNA, CDR2 SNTAGT. The CDR3 sequence is CASSHVTGGSTDTQYF. CDR3 coding DNA: TGTGCCAGCAGCCACGTTACGGGGGGGAGCACAGATACGCAGTATTTT.

V gene TRBV9 combines with J gene TRBJ2-3; weak D call: TRBD2 (6 bases). Germline loops: CDR1 SGDLS, CDR2 YYNGEE. The CDR3 runs 13 residues. V was clipped by 6 bases and J by 6 bases, with 14 bases between them. Here the CDR3 reads CASNGLPGDTQYF. The CDR3 nucleotides read TGTGCCAGCAACGGACTACCCGGGGATACGCAGTATTTT.

The chain uses TRBV6-5 and TRBJ1-6; 8 nucleotides line up with TRBD1. The CDR3 covers 16 residues. V lost 0 bases to trimming and J lost 6 bases; unmatched junction nucleotides: 4. Germline CDR1 reads MNHEY; CDR2 reads SVGAGI. The CDR3 nucleotides are TGTGCCAGCAGTTACTCACCCAGGGGGCCTAATTCACCCCTCCACTTT. Translated: CASSYSPRGPNSPLHF.

This clonotype has only a few counts. The gene calls are TRBV12-3 or TRBV12-4 and TRBJ2-5; 10 positions agree with TRBD2. V shed 7 bases and J 10 bases; nucleotides not matched to a gene: 12. The CDR3 is 14 residues long. The CDR3 loop reads CASTSSGGNRVQYF. In DNA, the CDR3 is TGTGCCAGCACCTCTAGCGGGGGTAACCGTGTCCAGTACTTC.

J is TRBJ2-1 and V is TRBV10-3; TRBD1 matches 10 bases. Near its end, the DNA agrees better with TRBJ2-5, so the J call may be wrong. The CDR3 consists of 15 residues. CDR1 and CDR2 from the germline V gene are ENHRY and SYGVKD. CDR3 region: CAISQIGTGAKTQYF. CDR3 nucleotides: TGTGCCATCAGTCAGATAGGGACAGGGGCCAAGACCCAGTACTTC.

This clonotype was counted only a few times. V and J are TRBV29-1 and TRBJ2-3; D remains ambiguous. The CDR3 runs to 11 residues. CDR1 is SQVTM and CDR2 is ANQGSEA in the germline V gene. V lost 5 bases, J lost 4 bases, and 7 bases lay in between. DNA of the CDR3: TGCAGCGTTTCTATGGCAGATACGCAGTATTTT. Translated: CSVSMADTQYF.

This clonotype was seen more than once but under ten times. This chain links TRBV9 with TRBJ2-1; D not certain. This CDR3 region has 14 residues. V lost 0 bases and J lost 7, with 11 bases in between. Germline assignment: CDR1 SGDLS and CDR2 YYNGEE. CDR3 sequence (DNA): TGTGCCAGCAGCGTAGGTTCGGGTGGAAATGAGCAGTTCTTC. Protein: CASSVGSGGNEQFF.

The chain has TRBV10-3 and TRBJ2-5, with D maybe TRBD1 (5 bases). The last part of the DNA fits TRBJ2-1 better; the J call may be wrong. Germline values: CDR1 ENHRY, CDR2 SYGVKD. The CDR3 has 13 amino acids. CDR3 region: CAISEDQGYEQFF. The CDR3, as DNA: TGTGCCATCAGTGAGGATCAGGGATATGAGCAGTTCTTC.

This clonotype came up a few times. The V call is TRBV12-3 or TRBV12-4, the J call TRBJ1-5; possibly TRBD1 for D (5 bases). Between the trimmed V and J ends, which lost 3 bases and 7 bases, there was a span of 13 bases. This CDR3 has 14 amino acids. The chain's CDR3 is CASSFGEWGQPQHF. CDR3 coding DNA: TGTGCCAGCAGTTTCGGGGAGTGGGGGCAGCCCCAGCATTTT.

This chain uses TRBV21-1 with TRBJ1-1; the table's D call, TRBD1, was not checked against the DNA. TRBV21-1 is shown as a pseudogene. There are 17 residues in the CDR3. As DNA, the CDR3 is TGTGCCAGCAGCAAATCCCTCTCGACAGGGTATCTGCGCGAAGCTTTCTTT. Its protein is CASSKSLSTGYLREAFF.

This clonotype was detected only a few times. This chain connects TRBV2 to TRBJ1-4; D remains ambiguous. CDR3 length: 14 amino acids. V gave up 2 bases and J gave up 3 bases, with 7 bases separating them. CDR1 is SNHLY and CDR2 is FYNNEI in the germline V gene. CDR3 DNA sequence: TGTGCCAGCAGTGAAAATGCACCTAATGAAAAACTGTTTTTT. The encoded protein is CASSENAPNEKLFF.

This clonotype was seen a handful of times. The chain links TRBV20-1 to TRBJ2-5; D is possibly TRBD1 (6 bases). This CDR3 is built from 14 residues. Germline values: CDR1 DFQATT, CDR2 SNEGSKA (reference sequence). V was clipped by 6 bases and J by 5 bases, with 19 bases between them. CDR3 amino acids: CSAEDPRGTETQYF. The CDR3 coding sequence is TGCAGTGCGGAGGACCCCAGGGGAACTGAGACCCAGTACTTC.

The chain combines TRBV15 with TRBJ1-2; 8 bases match TRBD1. CDR3 length equals 14 residues. From germline, CDR1 is LNHNV and CDR2 YYDKDF (reference sequence). J lost 5 bases, V lost 3 bases, and 5 bases had no gene match. The chain's CDR3 is CATSSDRGGYGYTF. CDR3 in DNA: TGTGCCACCAGCAGTGACAGGGGCGGGTATGGCTACACCTTC.

The chain recombines TRBV2 with TRBJ1-4; D not certain. CDR3 length: 17 amino acids. V gave up 0 bases and J gave up 0 bases, with 11 bases separating them. Germline loops: CDR1 SNHLY, CDR2 FYNNEI. The CDR3 loop reads CASSEAVFGSTNEKLFF. CDR3 DNA: TGTGCCAGCAGTGAAGCCGTTTTTGGGTCAACTAATGAAAAACTGTTTTTT.

This clonotype was seen ten or more times. The rearrangement links TRBV9 to TRBJ2-5, with D uncertain. V was shortened by 0 bases and J by 5 bases, with 11 bases between the two germline ends. The germline V gene has CDR1 SGDLS and CDR2 YYNGEE. CDR3 length: 14 residues. CDR3 coding DNA: TGTGCCAGCAGCGTAGCAGGAGAGGTGGAGACCCAGTACTTC. This translates into CASSVAGEVETQYF.

The genes are TRBV20-1 and TRBJ2-7; D tentatively reads TRBD1 or TRBD2 (7 bases each). The CDR3 is 14 amino acids. Germline values: CDR1 DFQATT, CDR2 SNEGSKA (reference sequence). CDR3 loop: CSALGGDRAYEQYF. The CDR3, as DNA: TGCAGCGCCCTTGGGGGGGACAGAGCCTACGAGCAGTACTTC.

The chain recombines TRBV25-1 with TRBJ1-4; D call uncertain. This CDR3 region has 14 residues. Per germline, CDR1 MGHDK and CDR2 SYGVNS. The V end was cut by 2 bases, the J end by 5 bases, with 9 bases between. In DNA form, the CDR3 reads TGTGCCAGCAGTGAAGGCGGCTTGAATGAAAAACTGTTTTTT. The encoded protein is CASSEGGLNEKLFF. Based on the CDR3 plus reference TRBV25-1 and TRBJ1-4, the full variable domain is EADIYQTPRYLVIGTGKKITLECSQTMGHDKMYWYQQDPGMELHLIHYSYGVNSTEKGDLSSESTVSRIRTEHFPLTLESARPSHTSQYLCASSEGGLNEKLFFGSGTQLSVL.

This clonotype showed up just a few times. The chain links TRBV12-3 or TRBV12-4 to TRBJ1-4, with D unclear. This CDR3 comprises 16 residues. V was shortened by 5 bases and J by 0 bases, with 13 bases between the two germline ends. This CDR3 reads CASSRRLTATNEKLFF. As DNA, the CDR3 is TGTGCCAGCAGTAGGCGTTTAACTGCAACTAATGAAAAACTGTTTTTT.

In this sample, this clonotype turned up a few times. The V and J genes are TRBV10-1 and TRBJ1-2; the D is unclear. V was shortened by 5 bases and J by 6 bases, with 16 bases between the two germline ends. Germline V lookup: CDR1 WNHNN, CDR2 SYGVQD (reference sequence). There are 14 residues in the CDR3. This CDR3 is CASSSDPEAHGYTF. In nucleotides, the CDR3 is TGCGCCAGCAGTTCGGACCCGGAGGCCCATGGCTACACCTTC.